This T cell receptor beta chain was recovered during a study of CD8+CD57+ T cells in acquired aplastic anemia. Study at large: CD4+ cell libraries from healthy donors averaged around 11 million reads. Broader study findings: Controls and patients did not differ significantly in CD8+ Simpson's diversity. Around 29 shared CD8+ CDR3s appeared highly expressed within patients' immunodominant clones.

V was clipped by 0 bases and J by 7 bases; unmatched bases: 6. CDR1 and CDR2 (germline): WSHSY, SAAADI. The CDR3 has 16 residues. Profiling of TCR beta VDJ combinations and CDR3 sequences used genomic DNA as template. One entry per CDR3 protein, called by TCRdb with MiXCR from the reads. The data show approximately 99,000 distinct CDR3 sequences, roughly 50% seen once. This clonotype was recorded many times. The target antigen is unknown. The receptor's source is a human donor in good health, serving as a control. The V and J genes are TRBV10-2 and TRBJ2-1; 10 nucleotides line up with TRBD2. Sequencing was done on a sample of sorted CD4+, CD8+, or CD8+CD57+ T cells (not recorded which) from PBMCs. The CDR3 loop is CASSESAGLARNEQFF. Written as DNA, the CDR3 is TGCGCCAGCAGTGAGTCCGCGGGACTAGCGAGGAATGAGCAGTTCTTC.